This is a list of T cell receptor beta chains from one sample in a study of post-analysis software for immune sequencing data. TCRdb used MiXCR to reprocess the PCR reads, holding one entry per CDR3 protein. The data show about 400,000 distinct CDR3 sequences, about a third seen once. The material sequenced was blood. These receptors all come from a girl aged 10-17 years with multiple sclerosis. Each CDR3 is given with its conserved first and last residue. D genes are given only for firm matches. Size is stated for part of the rows, as once, few or many counts, or as a class when the clone is expanded.

-	TRBV14	TRBJ2-7	few	CASSQGNHEQYF	TGTGCCAGCAGCCAAGGAAATCACGAGCAGTACTTC
-	TRBV11-2	TRBJ1-6	-	CASRGLGDSPLHF	TGTGCCAGCCGGGGGCTGGGGGATTCACCCCTCCACTTT
-	TRBV27	TRBJ1-1	-	CASSFHVRGLTKNTEAFF	TGTGCCAGCAGTTTTCATGTAAGGGGTCTAACTAAGAACACTGAAGCTTTCTTT
-	TRBV7-9	TRBJ1-2	few	CASSLLGTLNYGYTF	TGTGCCAGCAGCTTACTAGGGACCTTAAACTATGGCTACACCTTC
TRBD2	TRBV27	TRBJ2-1	once	CASSFGLGYEQFF	TGTGCCAGCAGTTTTGGACTAGGGTATGAGCAGTTCTTC
TRBD2	TRBV12-3/TRBV12-4	TRBJ2-3	-	CASSLATGGANTQYF	TGTGCCAGCAGTTTAGCGACGGGGGGAGCGAATACGCAGTATTTT
-	TRBV3-1	TRBJ2-7	-	CASSQDLTSYEQYF	TGTGCCAGCAGCCAAGATCTGACCTCCTACGAGCAGTACTTC
-	TRBV27	TRBJ1-1	-	CASSLEWKGNTEAFF	TGTGCCAGCAGTTTGGAGTGGAAGGGGAACACTGAAGCTTTCTTT
TRBD1	TRBV4-3	TRBJ2-5	-	CASSQRQGEETQYF	TGCGCCAGCAGCCAAAGACAGGGAGAAGAGACCCAGTACTTC
-	TRBV12-3/TRBV12-4	TRBJ2-7	-	CASSLGGSGWVPYEQYF	TGTGCCAGCAGTTTAGGGGGTTCAGGATGGGTCCCCTACGAGCAGTACTTC
-	TRBV6-2/TRBV6-3	TRBJ1-1	few	CASTSSAMNTEAFF	TGTGCCAGCACCTCGTCGGCCATGAACACTGAAGCTTTCTTT
-	TRBV3-1	TRBJ2-1	few	CASSPGGRINEQFF	TGTGCCAGCAGCCCGGGTGGGCGGATCAATGAGCAGTTCTTC
TRBD1	TRBV12-3/TRBV12-4	TRBJ1-5	-	CASSEDRGLNQPQHF	TGTGCCAGCAGTGAGGACAGGGGACTAAATCAGCCCCAGCATTTT
TRBD2	TRBV5-1	TRBJ2-3	few	CASSWTGTSGWPDTQYF	TGCGCCAGCAGCTGGACCGGGACTAGCGGGTGGCCGGATACGCAGTATTTT
-	TRBV4-1	TRBJ2-2	-	CASSLPLAGELFF	TGCGCCAGCAGCCTTCCCTTAGCGGGGGAGCTGTTTTTT
-	TRBV7-9	TRBJ1-2	few	CASRIGGDGSMGYTF	TGTGCCAGCAGGATAGGGGGGGACGGCTCAATGGGCTACACCTTC
-	TRBV18	TRBJ2-7	-	CASSPSSRPTYEQYF	TGTGCCAGCTCACCGTCGAGCAGGCCCACCTACGAGCAGTACTTC
TRBD1	TRBV7-2	TRBJ1-1	many	CASSLRQGVTFF	TGTGCCAGCAGCCTCAGACAGGGGGTGACTTTCTTT
-	TRBV6-1	TRBJ1-6	-	CASRRGRKGSYNSPLHF	TGTGCCAGCAGACGGGGTCGGAAGGGCTCCTATAATTCACCCCTCCACTTT
TRBD1	TRBV20-1	TRBJ2-3	-	CSARDRGDTQYF	TGCAGTGCTCGGGACAGGGGAGATACGCAGTATTTT
TRBD2	TRBV10-3	TRBJ2-1	many	CAISEGLAGGYNEQFF	TGTGCCATCAGTGAAGGGCTAGCGGGGGGTTACAATGAGCAGTTCTTC
-	TRBV7-2	TRBJ1-1	-	CASSLGPFFEAFF	TGTGCCAGCAGCTTAGGGCCCTTCTTTGAAGCTTTCTTT
-	TRBV20-1	TRBJ2-3	few	CSAELTDTQYF	TGCAGTGCGGAACTGACAGATACGCAGTATTTT
TRBD1	TRBV15	TRBJ1-1	few	CATTGDRGTEAFF	TGTGCCACCACCGGGGACAGGGGTACTGAAGCTTTCTTT
-	TRBV4-3	TRBJ2-3	few	CASSQGRADTQYF	TGCGCCAGCAGCCAGGGTAGGGCAGATACGCAGTATTTT
-	TRBV7-3	TRBJ2-3	few	CASSLTLGNTQYF	TGTGCCAGCAGCTTAACGTTAGGCAATACGCAGTATTTT
-	TRBV10-3	TRBJ1-2	few	CAISQLGGPYGYTF	TGTGCCATCAGCCAGTTGGGGGGCCCCTATGGCTACACCTTC
-	TRBV4-1	TRBJ2-1	few	CASSQDQNYNEQFF	TGCGCCAGCAGCCAAGATCAAAACTACAATGAGCAGTTCTTC
TRBD2	TRBV5-1	TRBJ2-3	-	CASSFRGGDTDTQYF	TGCGCCAGCAGCTTCCGGGGGGGCGACACAGATACGCAGTATTTT
-	TRBV6-5	TRBJ1-1	few	CASGGRDLNTEAFF	TGTGCCAGCGGGGGCCGGGACCTGAACACTGAAGCTTTCTTT
-	TRBV9	TRBJ2-3	-	CASSVEHRTDTQYF	TGTGCCAGCAGCGTAGAGCACCGCACAGATACGCAGTATTTT
-	TRBV20-1	TRBJ2-7	few	CSAPDPRAKTYEQYF	TGCAGTGCCCCTGACCCTAGGGCTAAAACCTACGAGCAGTACTTC
-	TRBV6-1	TRBJ1-2	few	CASSEQGTDGYTF	TGTGCCAGCAGTGAACAGGGGACGGACGGCTACACCTTC
-	TRBV10-3	TRBJ2-7	-	CAISESSGSSYEQYF	TGTGCCATCAGTGAGTCCAGTGGTAGCTCCTACGAGCAGTACTTC
TRBD2	TRBV27	TRBJ2-7	-	CARSSRGGYYEQYF	TGTGCCCGCAGTTCCCGGGGGGGGTACTACGAGCAGTACTTC
-	TRBV28	TRBJ1-5	-	CASSLKSWDGNQPQHF	TGTGCCAGCAGTTTAAAGAGCTGGGACGGAAATCAGCCCCAGCATTTT
TRBD1	TRBV29-1	TRBJ1-5	many	CSVDPGQAFRPQHF	TGCAGCGTTGACCCGGGACAGGCATTCCGGCCCCAGCATTTT
-	TRBV20-1	TRBJ1-6	-	CSARPERTEDSPLHF	TGCAGTGCTAGACCGGAGAGGACAGAGGACTCACCCCTCCACTTT
TRBD1	TRBV6-2/TRBV6-3	TRBJ1-2	few	CASRRTGVDGYTF	TGTGCCAGCAGACGAACAGGGGTCGATGGCTACACCTTC
-	TRBV6-1	TRBJ2-5	few	CASSEGGRQETQYF	TGTGCCAGCAGTGAAGGGGGCCGCCAAGAGACCCAGTACTTC
-	TRBV7-2	TRBJ1-5	many	CASSLETVTTAYQPQHF	TGTGCCAGCAGCTTAGAGACAGTAACCACAGCCTATCAGCCCCAGCATTTT
-	TRBV7-3	TRBJ1-1	-	CASSPSPGDTEAFF	TGTGCCAGCAGCCCGAGCCCGGGGGACACTGAAGCTTTCTTT
-	TRBV5-1	TRBJ1-3	-	CASSSQTDRPGNTIYF	TGCGCCAGCAGCTCACAGACAGACAGACCTGGAAACACCATATATTTT
-	TRBV3-1	TRBJ2-1	few	CASSQDRHEVNEQFF	TGTGCCAGCAGCCAAGATAGACACGAGGTGAATGAGCAGTTCTTC
-	TRBV6-2/TRBV6-3	TRBJ1-1	-	CASSYFKNTEAFF	TGTGCCAGCAGTTACTTCAAGAACACTGAAGCTTTCTTT
TRBD2	TRBV5-1	TRBJ2-3	-	CASSIGTSGEDTQYF	TGCGCCAGCAGCATCGGGACTAGCGGGGAAGATACGCAGTATTTT
TRBD1	TRBV9	TRBJ2-7	-	CASSPTDRGLGEQYF	TGTGCCAGCAGCCCCACCGACAGGGGACTGGGCGAGCAGTACTTC
TRBD1	TRBV12-3/TRBV12-4	TRBJ1-1	few	CASSLSFAPGGTEAFF	TGTGCCAGCAGTTTATCTTTTGCCCCAGGGGGCACTGAAGCTTTCTTT
TRBD2	TRBV28	TRBJ2-1	-	CASSSSGGGFNEQFF	TGTGCCAGCAGTTCGAGCGGGGGGGGATTCAATGAGCAGTTCTTC
-	TRBV5-1	TRBJ2-2	-	CASSLAVTGELFF	TGCGCCAGCAGCTTGGCAGTCACCGGGGAGCTGTTTTTT
-	TRBV18	TRBJ2-3	few	CASLQATDTQYF	TGTGCCAGCTTGCAAGCCACAGATACGCAGTATTTT
-	TRBV7-9	TRBJ2-5	-	CASSSGQETQYF	TGTGCCAGCAGCTCGGGCCAAGAGACCCAGTACTTC
-	TRBV29-1	TRBJ2-7	many	CSVEDRNTYEQYF	TGCAGCGTTGAAGACAGGAATACCTACGAGCAGTACTTC
TRBD2	TRBV6-1	TRBJ2-2	few	CASSGAPGLAGYNGQLFF	TGTGCCAGCAGTGGGGCCCCGGGACTAGCGGGGTACAATGGGCAGCTGTTTTTT
TRBD1	TRBV7-9	TRBJ2-7	few	CASSTRTGPEQYF	TGTGCCAGCAGCACCCGGACAGGGCCAGAGCAGTACTTC
-	TRBV9	TRBJ2-1	-	CASSVDEYSYNEQFF	TGTGCCAGCAGCGTTGACGAGTACTCCTACAATGAGCAGTTCTTC
-	TRBV9	TRBJ1-2	-	CASSVGTGTPGHWRDGYTF	TGTGCCAGCAGCGTAGGAACGGGGACGCCGGGACACTGGAGGGATGGCTACACCTTC